This TCR beta chain is from a study of blood T cell repertoires in COVID-19. Profiled with immunoSEQ multiplex PCR; TCRdb holds only in-frame clones, not every one. The sample lists around 400,000 clones, roughly 86% occurring once. Germline loops: CDR1 GTSNPN, CDR2 SVGIG (reference sequence). The CDR3 is 16 residues long. Trimming removed 0 bases at V and 3 bases at J, with 18 bases between. Enrollment of patients from Seattle took place during active infection, with longitudinal follow-up. The chain employs TRBV30 and TRBJ2-7, with TRBD2 as a possible D gene (6 bases). The sample taken for sequencing was peripheral blood. The sequence derives from a woman under 40 with COVID-19, enrolled during active disease. The CDR3 nucleotides are TGTGCCTGGAGTGTACTGGCGGGAAGGAGGGTCTACGAGCAGTACTTC. The encoded protein is CAWSVLAGRRVYEQYF.